The clone carrying this T cell receptor (beta chain) was counted once. The entry originates in a study of blood T cell repertoires in COVID-19. V was trimmed by 3 bases and J by 12 bases, leaving 11 bases between them. CDR1 and CDR2 from the germline V gene are GTSNPN and SVGIG (reference sequence). This CDR3 has 11 residues. Sequencing used immunoSEQ multiplex PCR; TCRdb keeps in-frame clones, though not all of them. The sample lists under 350,000 clones, 86% occurring once. Material for sequencing was peripheral blood. The TCR comes from a young man with active or convalescent COVID-19. V gene TRBV30 combines with J gene TRBJ1-4; tentative D call: TRBD1 (5 bases). The CDR3 protein is CAWSGGAELFF. CDR3 sequence (DNA): TGTGCCTGGAGCGGGGGTGCGGAACTGTTTTTT.